This T cell receptor beta chain derives from a study of OX40 agonist ivuxolimab in advanced cancers. Trimming cost V 7 bases and J 8 bases, with 17 bases left between them. The length of the CDR3 is 13 residues. Looked up from germline, CDR1 is SEHNR and CDR2 is FQNEAQ (reference sequence). Using immunoSEQ multiplex PCR, the repertoire was profiled, and TCRdb retains in-frame clones only, with some absent. The data contain tens of thousands of clones, more than 90% of them singletons. This sequence joins TRBV7-9 and TRBJ1-2; no definite D call. The source material was CD4+ or CD8+ T cells sorted from blood, sampled in a trial of the OX40 agonist ivuxolimab. This clonotype originated in an adult with an advanced solid tumor such as melanoma, head and neck, liver or kidney cancer. CDR3: CASTFLQLDGYTF. The CDR3 nucleotides are TGTGCCAGCACCTTCTTACAGCTGGACGGCTACACCTTC.